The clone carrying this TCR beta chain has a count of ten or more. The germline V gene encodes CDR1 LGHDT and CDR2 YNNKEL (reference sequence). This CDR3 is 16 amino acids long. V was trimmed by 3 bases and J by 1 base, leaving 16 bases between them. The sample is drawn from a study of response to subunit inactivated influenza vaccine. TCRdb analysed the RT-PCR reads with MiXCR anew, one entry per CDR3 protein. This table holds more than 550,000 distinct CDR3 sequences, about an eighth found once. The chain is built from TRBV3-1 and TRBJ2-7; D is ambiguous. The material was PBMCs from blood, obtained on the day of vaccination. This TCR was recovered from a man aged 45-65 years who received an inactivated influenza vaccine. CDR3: CASSHSPASASYEQYF. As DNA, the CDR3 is TGTGCCAGCAGCCACTCCCCTGCGAGTGCATCCTACGAGCAGTACTTC.